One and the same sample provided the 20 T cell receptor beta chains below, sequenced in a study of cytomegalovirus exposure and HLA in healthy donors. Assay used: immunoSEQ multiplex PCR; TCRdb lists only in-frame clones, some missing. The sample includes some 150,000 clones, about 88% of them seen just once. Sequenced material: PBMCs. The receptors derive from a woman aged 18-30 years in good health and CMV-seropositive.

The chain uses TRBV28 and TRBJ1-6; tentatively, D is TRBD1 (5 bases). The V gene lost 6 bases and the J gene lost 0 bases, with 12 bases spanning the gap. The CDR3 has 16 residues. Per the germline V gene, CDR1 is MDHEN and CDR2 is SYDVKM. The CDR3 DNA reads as TGTGCCAGCAGGCCACACAGGAGCTCCTATAATTCACCCCTCCACTTT. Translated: CASRPHRSSYNSPLHF.

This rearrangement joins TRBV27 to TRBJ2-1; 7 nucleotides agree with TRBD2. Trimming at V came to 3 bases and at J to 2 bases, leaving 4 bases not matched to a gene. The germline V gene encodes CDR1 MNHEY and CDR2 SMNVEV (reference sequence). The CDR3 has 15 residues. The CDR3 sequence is CASSLGRGPYNEQFF. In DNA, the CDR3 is TGTGCCAGCAGTTTGGGGAGGGGACCCTACAATGAGCAGTTCTTC.

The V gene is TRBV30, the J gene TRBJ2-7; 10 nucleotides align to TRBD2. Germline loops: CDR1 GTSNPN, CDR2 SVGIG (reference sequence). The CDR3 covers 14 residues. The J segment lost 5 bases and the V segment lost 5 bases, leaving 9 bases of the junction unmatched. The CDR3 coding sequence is TGTGCCTGGGGAAAAGCGGGGGGGCTGGACGAGCAGTACTTC. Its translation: CAWGKAGGLDEQYF. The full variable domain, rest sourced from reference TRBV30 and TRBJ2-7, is SQTIHQWPATLVQPVGSPLSLECTVEGTSNPNLYWYRQAAGRGLQLLFYSVGIGQISSEVPQNLSASRPQDRQFILSSKKLLLSDSGFYLCAWGKAGGLDEQYFGPGTRLTVT.

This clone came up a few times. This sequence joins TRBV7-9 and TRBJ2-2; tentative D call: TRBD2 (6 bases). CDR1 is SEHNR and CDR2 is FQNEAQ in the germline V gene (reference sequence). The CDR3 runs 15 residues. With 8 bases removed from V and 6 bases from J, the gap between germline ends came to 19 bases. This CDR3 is CASGLRRVMSGELFF. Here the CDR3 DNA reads TGTGCCAGCGGACTTAGGAGGGTAATGTCCGGGGAGCTGTTTTTT.

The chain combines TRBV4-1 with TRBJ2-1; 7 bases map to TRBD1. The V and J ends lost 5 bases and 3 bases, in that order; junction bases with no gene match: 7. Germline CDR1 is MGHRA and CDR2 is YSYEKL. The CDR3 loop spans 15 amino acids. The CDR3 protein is CASSSGTAFYNEQFF. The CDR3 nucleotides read TGCGCCAGCAGCTCGGGGACAGCCTTCTACAATGAGCAGTTCTTC.

CDR3 nucleotide sequence: TGTGCCAGCAGCTTGGCTCTAGCCTCCTACAATGAGCAGTTCTTC. It specifies CASSLALASYNEQFF. The chain carries TRBV5-4 and TRBJ2-1; a possible D gene is TRBD2 (5 bases). The CDR3 sequence is 15 residues long. Germline V gives CDR1 SGHNT, CDR2 YYREEE (reference sequence). The germline V and J ends were trimmed by 0 bases and 0 bases, with 7 bases remaining between them. Full variable domain (missing parts from reference TRBV5-4 and TRBJ2-1): ETGVTQSPTHLIKTRGQQVTLRCSSQSGHNTVSWYQQALGQGPQFIFQYYREEENGRGNFPPRFSGLQFPNYSSELNVNALELDDSALYLCASSLALASYNEQFFGPGTRLTVL.

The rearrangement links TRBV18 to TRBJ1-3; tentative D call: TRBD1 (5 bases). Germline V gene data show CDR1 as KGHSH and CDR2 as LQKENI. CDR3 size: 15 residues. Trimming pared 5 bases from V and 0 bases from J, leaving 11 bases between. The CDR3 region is CASSERQFSGNTIYF. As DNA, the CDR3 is TGTGCCAGCTCAGAAAGACAGTTCTCTGGAAACACCATATATTTT.

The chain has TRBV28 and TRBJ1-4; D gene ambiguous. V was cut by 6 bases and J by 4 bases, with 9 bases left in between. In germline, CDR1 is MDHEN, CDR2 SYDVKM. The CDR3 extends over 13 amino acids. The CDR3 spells CASRADGNEKLFF. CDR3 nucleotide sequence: TGTGCCAGCAGGGCAGATGGTAATGAAAAACTGTTTTTT.

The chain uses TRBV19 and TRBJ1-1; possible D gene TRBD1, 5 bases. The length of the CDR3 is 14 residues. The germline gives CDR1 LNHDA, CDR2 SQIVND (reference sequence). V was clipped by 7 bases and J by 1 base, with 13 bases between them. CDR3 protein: CASTLLTANTEAFF. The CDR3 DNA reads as TGTGCCAGTACCCTCCTGACAGCGAACACTGAAGCTTTCTTT.

The CDR3 region is CASSSSTTGPTGELFF. For the CDR3, the DNA is TGTGCCAGCAGTTCCTCTACGACAGGGCCAACCGGGGAGCTGTTTTTT. The chain couples TRBV27 to TRBJ2-2; 7 positions agree with TRBD1. Trimming took 4 bases from V and 5 from J; bases not matched to a gene: 10. The CDR3 is 16 residues long. CDR1 and CDR2 (germline): MNHEY, SMNVEV (reference sequence).

The CDR3 sequence is CASRRDTNSYEQYF. DNA for the CDR3: TGTGCCAGCCGACGGGACACCAACTCCTACGAGCAGTACTTC. The V gene is TRBV6-1, the J gene TRBJ2-7, with D tentatively TRBD1 (6 bases). There are 14 residues in the CDR3. Germline lookup yields CDR1 MNHNS and CDR2 SASEGT. The ends were cut back, 8 bases at V and 0 bases at J, with 14 bases in the middle.

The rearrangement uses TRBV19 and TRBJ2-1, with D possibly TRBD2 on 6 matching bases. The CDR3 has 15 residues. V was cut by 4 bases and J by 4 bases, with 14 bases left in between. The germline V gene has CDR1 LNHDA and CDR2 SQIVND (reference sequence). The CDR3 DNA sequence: TGTGCCAGTAGTACCGGGACTCAACCTTACAATGAGCAGTTCTTC. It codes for CASSTGTQPYNEQFF.

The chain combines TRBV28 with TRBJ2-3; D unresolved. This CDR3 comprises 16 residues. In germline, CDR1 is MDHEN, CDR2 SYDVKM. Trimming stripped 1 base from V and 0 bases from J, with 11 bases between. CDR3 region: CASSLFPVTSTDTQYF. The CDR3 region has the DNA TGTGCCAGCAGTTTATTTCCGGTAACTAGCACAGATACGCAGTATTTT.

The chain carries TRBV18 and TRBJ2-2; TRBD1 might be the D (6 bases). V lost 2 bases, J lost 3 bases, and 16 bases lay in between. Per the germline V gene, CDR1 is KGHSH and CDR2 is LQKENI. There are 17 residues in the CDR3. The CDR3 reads CASSPYGWGRHTGELFF. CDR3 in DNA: TGTGCCAGCTCACCATATGGATGGGGGCGCCACACCGGGGAGCTGTTTTTT.

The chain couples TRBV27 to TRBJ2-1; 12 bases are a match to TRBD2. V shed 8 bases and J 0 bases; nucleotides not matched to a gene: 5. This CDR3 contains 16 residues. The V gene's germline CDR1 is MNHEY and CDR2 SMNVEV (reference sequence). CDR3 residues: CASRGLAGSSYNEQFF. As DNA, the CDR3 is TGTGCCAGCCGAGGACTAGCGGGGAGCTCCTACAATGAGCAGTTCTTC.

The CDR3 nucleotides are TGTGCCATCAGTGAGTCGAGCGGGGGCGCCGGGGAGCTGTTTTTT. Protein sequence: CAISESSGGAGELFF. The rearrangement uses TRBV10-3 and TRBJ2-2; 8 nucleotides align to TRBD2. The CDR3 is 15 residues long. From germline, CDR1 is ENHRY and CDR2 SYGVKD. Trimming at V came to 0 bases and at J to 6 bases, leaving 3 bases not matched to a gene.

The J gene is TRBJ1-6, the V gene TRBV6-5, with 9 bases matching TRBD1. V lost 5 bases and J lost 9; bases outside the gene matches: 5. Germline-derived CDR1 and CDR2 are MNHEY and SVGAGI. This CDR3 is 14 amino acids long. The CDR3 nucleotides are TGTGCCAGCAGTGAAGGGACAGGGTTTTCACCCCTCCACTTT. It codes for CASSEGTGFSPLHF.

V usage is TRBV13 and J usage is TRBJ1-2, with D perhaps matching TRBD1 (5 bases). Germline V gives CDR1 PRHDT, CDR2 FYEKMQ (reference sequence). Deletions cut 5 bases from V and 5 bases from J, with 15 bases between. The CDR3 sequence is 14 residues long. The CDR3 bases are TGTGCCAGCAGCGGAGGGACGGAACCTTATGGCTACACCTTC. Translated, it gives CASSGGTEPYGYTF.

The CDR3 nucleotides are TGTGCCTGGAGGCATCGGGGGGGGACAGAGACCCAGTACTTC. Translating it yields CAWRHRGGTETQYF. The chain links TRBV30 to TRBJ2-5; 8 bases are shared with TRBD2. CDR1 is GTSNPN and CDR2 is SVGIG in the germline V gene (reference sequence). V dropped 3 bases and J dropped 4; count of bases not matched to a gene: 7. The length of the CDR3 is 14 residues.

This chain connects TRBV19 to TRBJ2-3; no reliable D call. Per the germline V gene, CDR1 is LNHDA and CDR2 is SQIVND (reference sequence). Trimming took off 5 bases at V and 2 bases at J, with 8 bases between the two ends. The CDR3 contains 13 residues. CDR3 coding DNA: TGTGCCAGTAGTCTCTATAACACAGATACGCAGTATTTT. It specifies CASSLYNTDTQYF. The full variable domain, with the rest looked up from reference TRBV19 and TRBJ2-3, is DGGITQSPKYLFRKEGQNVTLSCEQNLNHDAMYWYRQDPGQGLRLIYYSQIVNDFQKGDIAEGYSVSREKKESFPLTVTSAQKNPTAFYLCASSLYNTDTQYFGPGTRLTVL.